This TCR beta chain was identified during a study of cytomegalovirus exposure and HLA in healthy donors. The germline gives CDR1 SGHRS, CDR2 YFSETQ. The CDR3 is made up of 15 amino acids. Trimming removed 2 bases from V and 6 bases from J; junction bases left unmatched: 9. In the PCR, 60 Vbeta and 13 Jbeta primers were used. Only in-frame clones appear in the TCRdb table, and some are missing; sequencing was by immunoSEQ multiplex PCR. Of roughly 140,000 clones listed, 80% are singletons. The chain links TRBV5-1 to TRBJ2-7, with TRBD2 matching 9 bases. The sequencing sample was made of PBMCs. The receptor comes from a male donor in good health and CMV-seronegative. The DNA for the CDR3 is TGCGCCAGCAGCTTCCAGCCTAGCGGGGTAGGCGAGCAGTACTTC. Its translation is CASSFQPSGVGEQYF.